This T cell receptor beta chain is drawn from a study of blood T cell repertoires in COVID-19. In the study overall: Sites across the United States, Italy and Spain contributed samples from acute and convalescent COVID-19.

Assay used: immunoSEQ multiplex PCR; TCRdb lists only in-frame clones, some missing. The sample shows about 240,000 clones, around 80% of them seen only once. This clone has only a few counts. Trimming took off 0 bases at V and 8 bases at J, with 10 bases between the two ends. The CDR3 length is 13 residues. Per the germline V gene, CDR1 is LGHNA and CDR2 is YSLEER. The TCR was taken from a young woman with acute or convalescent COVID-19. The J gene is TRBJ1-2, the V gene TRBV4-3; no definite D call. Material: peripheral blood. Here the CDR3 DNA reads TGCGCCAGCAGCCAAGAGGGCCGAGGGGGCTACACCTTC. Amino acids: CASSQEGRGGYTF.